A selection of T cell receptor beta chains follows, all from one sample in a study of control samples from healthy donors and cancer patients. Measured with immunoSEQ multiplex PCR; TCRdb has only the in-frame clones, and not every one. The sample carries 210,000 or so clones, about 91% recorded once. Sequencing was carried out using blood. The receptors were sampled from a man aged 25-40 years in good health. Each CDR3 is given without its conserved first and last residue. D genes are given only for firm matches. Clone size is stated in some rows and not others, as once, few, many or a class when expanded.

abundance,v_gene,d_gene,j_gene,CDR3aa
NA,TRBV6-1,NA,TRBJ1-6,ASSEAPRSSYNSPLH
NA,TRBV5-1,NA,TRBJ1-2,ASSSSGTGGYGYT
few,TRBV7-9,TRBD2,TRBJ2-7,ASRAGLASYEQY
NA,TRBV4-1,NA,TRBJ1-5,ASSPVQQGSRRPQH
NA,TRBV11-3,NA,TRBJ1-1,ASSLDPIGVAF
once,TRBV9,NA,TRBJ2-3,ASSVGPGLSTDTQY
NA,TRBV11-2,NA,TRBJ1-1,ASSLGSEKAF
NA,TRBV5-6,NA,TRBJ1-1,ASSLASLNTEAF
NA,TRBV12-3/TRBV12-4,NA,TRBJ2-6,ASTSSGANVLT
NA,TRBV19,NA,TRBJ2-1,ASSTARDYNEQF
NA,TRBV15,NA,TRBJ2-3,ATSRVPPPSAGATDTQY
NA,TRBV29-1,NA,TRBJ1-1,SVVSNTEAF
NA,TRBV11-2,TRBD1,TRBJ1-2,ASSPTSGTGVGYT
NA,TRBV30,TRBD1,TRBJ2-7,ALLRTGSYEQY
NA,TRBV13,TRBD1,TRBJ1-2,ASSYRQGVNYGYT
NA,TRBV18,TRBD1,TRBJ2-3,ASSRGQGAVDTQY
NA,TRBV18,NA,TRBJ1-2,ASSPGQEPIYGYT
NA,TRBV20-1,NA,TRBJ2-7,SAGSGYEQY
NA,TRBV6-5,TRBD1,TRBJ1-5,ASSTRQGDQPQH
once,TRBV28,NA,TRBJ1-1,ASSLMGTEAF
NA,TRBV3-1/TRBV3-2,TRBD2,TRBJ2-2,ASSQVRLAGGPRTGELF
NA,TRBV18,TRBD1,TRBJ2-7,ASSPNRGEASYEQY
NA,TRBV5-6,NA,TRBJ2-3,ASSRERGTQY
NA,TRBV7-9,NA,TRBJ1-1,ASSPGPEAF
NA,TRBV19,TRBD2,TRBJ2-7,ASSITGGTYEQY
once,TRBV12-5,NA,TRBJ1-3,ASGLVTGVSGNTIY
NA,TRBV4-1,TRBD1,TRBJ2-7,ASSQVGTGPYEQY
once,TRBV2,TRBD2,TRBJ2-3,ASSLLLAGTTDTQY
NA,TRBV5-4,NA,TRBJ1-1,ASSLMTGNGVGAF
NA,TRBV29-1,NA,TRBJ2-6,SVEGGSGANVLT
NA,TRBV11-3,NA,TRBJ2-2,ASSFARTTGELF
NA,TRBV15,NA,TRBJ2-1,ATSRDGRGSYEQF
NA,TRBV4-2,TRBD1,TRBJ1-5,ASSQSTGDTHQPQH
NA,TRBV5-5,TRBD1,TRBJ1-6,ASSWDSNSPLH